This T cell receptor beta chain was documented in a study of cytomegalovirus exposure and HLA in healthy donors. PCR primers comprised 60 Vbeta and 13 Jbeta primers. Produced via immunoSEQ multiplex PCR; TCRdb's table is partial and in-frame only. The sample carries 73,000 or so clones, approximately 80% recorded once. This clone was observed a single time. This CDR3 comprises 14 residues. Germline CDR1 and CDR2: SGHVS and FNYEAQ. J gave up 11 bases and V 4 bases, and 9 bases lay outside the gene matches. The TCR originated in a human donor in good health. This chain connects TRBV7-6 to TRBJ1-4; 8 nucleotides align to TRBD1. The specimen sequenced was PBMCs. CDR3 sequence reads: CASSSQGAGGKLFF. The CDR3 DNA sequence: TGTGCCAGCAGCTCGCAGGGGGCAGGTGGGAAACTGTTTTTT.